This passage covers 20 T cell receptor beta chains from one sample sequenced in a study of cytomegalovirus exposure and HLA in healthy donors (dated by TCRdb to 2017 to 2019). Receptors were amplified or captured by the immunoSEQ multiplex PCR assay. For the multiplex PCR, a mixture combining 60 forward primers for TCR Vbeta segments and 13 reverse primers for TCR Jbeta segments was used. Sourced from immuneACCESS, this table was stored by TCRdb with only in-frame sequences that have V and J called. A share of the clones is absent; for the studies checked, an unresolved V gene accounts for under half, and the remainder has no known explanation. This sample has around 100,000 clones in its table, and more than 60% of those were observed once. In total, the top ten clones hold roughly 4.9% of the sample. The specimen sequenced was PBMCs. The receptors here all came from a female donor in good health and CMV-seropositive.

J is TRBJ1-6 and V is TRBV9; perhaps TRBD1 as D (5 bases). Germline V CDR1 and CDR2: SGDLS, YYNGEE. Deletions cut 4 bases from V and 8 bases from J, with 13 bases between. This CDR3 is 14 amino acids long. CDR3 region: CASSSTVVHSPLHF. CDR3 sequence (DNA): TGTGCCAGCAGCTCGACAGTGGTGCATTCACCCCTCCACTTT.

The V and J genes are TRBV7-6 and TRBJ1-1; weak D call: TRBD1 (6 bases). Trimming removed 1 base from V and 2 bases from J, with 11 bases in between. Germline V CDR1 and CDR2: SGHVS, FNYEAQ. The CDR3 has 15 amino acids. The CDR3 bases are TGTGCCAGCAGCTTAGGTGGGGGGGGCAACACTGAAGCTTTCTTT. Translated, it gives CASSLGGGGNTEAFF.

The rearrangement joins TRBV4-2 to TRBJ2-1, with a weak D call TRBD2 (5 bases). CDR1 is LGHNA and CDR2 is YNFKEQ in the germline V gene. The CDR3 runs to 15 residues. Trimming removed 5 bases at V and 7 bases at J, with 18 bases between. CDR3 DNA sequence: TGTGCCAGCAGCAAAAGAGAGTCTAGCACGAATGAGCAGTTCTTC. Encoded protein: CASSKRESSTNEQFF.

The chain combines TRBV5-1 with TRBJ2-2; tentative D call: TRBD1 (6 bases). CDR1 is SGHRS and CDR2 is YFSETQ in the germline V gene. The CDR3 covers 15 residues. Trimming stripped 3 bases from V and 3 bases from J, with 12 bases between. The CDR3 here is CASSSRGPDTGELFF. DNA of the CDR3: TGCGCCAGCAGCTCCAGGGGCCCCGACACCGGGGAGCTGTTTTTT.

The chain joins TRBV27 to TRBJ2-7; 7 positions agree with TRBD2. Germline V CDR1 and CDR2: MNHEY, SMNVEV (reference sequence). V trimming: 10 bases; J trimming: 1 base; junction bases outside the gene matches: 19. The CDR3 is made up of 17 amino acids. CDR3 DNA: TGTGCCAAGACTCTCGGGCGGGAGTCCCCCGGGTCCTACGAGCAGTACTTC. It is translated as CAKTLGRESPGSYEQYF.

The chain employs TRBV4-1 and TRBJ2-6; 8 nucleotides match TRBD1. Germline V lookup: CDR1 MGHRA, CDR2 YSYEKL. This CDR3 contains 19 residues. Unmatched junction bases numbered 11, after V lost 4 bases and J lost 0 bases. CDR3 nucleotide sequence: TGCGCCAGCAGCCCCCTCGTGGGGACAGGTGGCTCTGGGGCCAACGTCCTGACTTTC. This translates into CASSPLVGTGGSGANVLTF.

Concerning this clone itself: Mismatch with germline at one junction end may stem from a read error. The CDR3 reads CSSSFDGGGRNYGYTF. For the CDR3, the DNA is TGTTCCAGCAGCTTCGATGGGGGGGGGCGAAACTATGGCTACACCTTC. The chain joins TRBV7-9 to TRBJ1-2; a possible D gene is TRBD1 (6 bases). Germline-derived CDR1 and CDR2 are SEHNR and FQNEAQ (reference sequence). The CDR3 covers 16 residues.

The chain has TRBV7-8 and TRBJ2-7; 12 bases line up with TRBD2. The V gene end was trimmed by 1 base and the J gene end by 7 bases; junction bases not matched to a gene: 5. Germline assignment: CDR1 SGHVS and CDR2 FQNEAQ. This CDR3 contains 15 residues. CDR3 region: CASSLEGLAGLEQYF. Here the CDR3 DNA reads TGTGCCAGCAGCTTAGAGGGACTAGCGGGTCTGGAGCAGTACTTC.

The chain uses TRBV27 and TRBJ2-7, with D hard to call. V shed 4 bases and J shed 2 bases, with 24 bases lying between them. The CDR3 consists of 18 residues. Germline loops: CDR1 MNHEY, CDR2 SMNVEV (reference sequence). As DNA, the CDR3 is TGTGCCAGCAGTTCTCAATGGGCCAGCCCCATAACTGCCTACGAGCAGTACTTC. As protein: CASSSQWASPITAYEQYF.

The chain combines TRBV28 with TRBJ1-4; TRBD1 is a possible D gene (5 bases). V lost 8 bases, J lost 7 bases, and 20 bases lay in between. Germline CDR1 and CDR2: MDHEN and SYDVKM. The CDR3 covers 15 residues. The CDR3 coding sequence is TGTGCCAGCGGTATCGGGGGGGTCCGGGGTGAAAAACTGTTTTTT. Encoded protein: CASGIGGVRGEKLFF. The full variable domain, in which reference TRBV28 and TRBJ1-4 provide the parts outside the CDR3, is DVKVTQSSRYLVKRTGEKVFLECVQDMDHENMFWYRQDPGLGLRLIYFSYDVKMKEKGDIPEGYSVSREKKERFSLILESASTNQTSMYLCASGIGGVRGEKLFFGSGTQLSVL.

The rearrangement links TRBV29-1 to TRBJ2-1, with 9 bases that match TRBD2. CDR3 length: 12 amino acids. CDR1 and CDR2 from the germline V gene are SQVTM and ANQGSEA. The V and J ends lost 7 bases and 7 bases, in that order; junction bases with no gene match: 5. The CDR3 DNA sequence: TGCAGCGCCGGGACTAGCCTGAATGAGCAGTTCTTC. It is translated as CSAGTSLNEQFF.

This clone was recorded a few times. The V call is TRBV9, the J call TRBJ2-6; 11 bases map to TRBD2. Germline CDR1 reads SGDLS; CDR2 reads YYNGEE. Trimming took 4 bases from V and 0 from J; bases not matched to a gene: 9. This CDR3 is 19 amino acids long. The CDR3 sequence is CASSNNGLAGYSGANVLTF. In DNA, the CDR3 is TGTGCCAGCAGCAATAACGGACTAGCGGGCTACTCTGGGGCCAACGTCCTGACTTTC.

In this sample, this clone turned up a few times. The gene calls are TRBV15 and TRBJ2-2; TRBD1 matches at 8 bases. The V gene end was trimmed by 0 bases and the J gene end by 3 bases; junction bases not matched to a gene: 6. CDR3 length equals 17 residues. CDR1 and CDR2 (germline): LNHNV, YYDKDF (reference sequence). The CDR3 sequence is CATSRDLLGQDTGELFF. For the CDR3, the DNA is TGTGCCACCAGCAGAGATCTGTTGGGACAGGACACCGGGGAGCTGTTTTTT.

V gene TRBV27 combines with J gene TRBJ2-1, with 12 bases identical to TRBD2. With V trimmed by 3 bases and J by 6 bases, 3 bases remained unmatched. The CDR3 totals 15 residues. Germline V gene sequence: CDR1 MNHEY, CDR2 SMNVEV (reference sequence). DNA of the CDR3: TGTGCCAGCAGTTTTCTAGCGGGGGGGCCCAATGAGCAGTTCTTC. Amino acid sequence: CASSFLAGGPNEQFF.

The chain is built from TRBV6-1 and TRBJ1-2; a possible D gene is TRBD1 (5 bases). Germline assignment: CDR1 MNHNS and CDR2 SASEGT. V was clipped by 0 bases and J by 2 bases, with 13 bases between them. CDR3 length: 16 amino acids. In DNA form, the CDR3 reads TGTGCCAGCAGTGAAGCTTTATTCCGGACAAACTATGGCTACACCTTC. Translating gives CASSEALFRTNYGYTF.

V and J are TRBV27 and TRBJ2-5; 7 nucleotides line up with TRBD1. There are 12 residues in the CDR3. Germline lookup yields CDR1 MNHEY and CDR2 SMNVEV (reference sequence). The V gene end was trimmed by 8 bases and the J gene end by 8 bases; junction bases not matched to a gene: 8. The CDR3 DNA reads TGTGCCAGCCGAACAGGGGTCGACACCCAGTACTTC. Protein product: CASRTGVDTQYF.

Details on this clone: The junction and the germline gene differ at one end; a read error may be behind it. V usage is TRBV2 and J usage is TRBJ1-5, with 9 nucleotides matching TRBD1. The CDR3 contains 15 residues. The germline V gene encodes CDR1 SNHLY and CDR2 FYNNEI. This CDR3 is CASTEQGASNQPQHF. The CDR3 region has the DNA TGTGCCAGCACTGAACAGGGGGCAAGCAATCAGCCCCAGCATTTT.

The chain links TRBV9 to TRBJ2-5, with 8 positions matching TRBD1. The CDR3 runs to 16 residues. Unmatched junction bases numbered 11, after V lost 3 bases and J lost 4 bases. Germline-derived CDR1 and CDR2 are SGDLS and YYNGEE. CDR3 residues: CASSARPDRGRETQYF. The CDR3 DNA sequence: TGTGCCAGCAGCGCCCGTCCCGACAGGGGTAGAGAGACCCAGTACTTC.

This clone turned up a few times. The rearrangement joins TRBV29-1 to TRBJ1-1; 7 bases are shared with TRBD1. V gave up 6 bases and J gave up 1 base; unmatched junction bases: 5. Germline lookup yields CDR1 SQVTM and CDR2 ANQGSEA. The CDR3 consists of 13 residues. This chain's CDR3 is CSVHRGANTEAFF. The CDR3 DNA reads TGCAGCGTCCACAGGGGTGCGAACACTGAAGCTTTCTTT.

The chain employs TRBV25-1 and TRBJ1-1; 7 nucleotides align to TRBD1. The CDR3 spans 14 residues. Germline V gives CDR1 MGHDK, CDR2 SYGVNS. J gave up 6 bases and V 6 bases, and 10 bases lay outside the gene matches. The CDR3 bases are TGTGCCAGCAGGGGGGCAGGGGGATTGGCTGAAGCTTTCTTT. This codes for CASRGAGGLAEAFF.